This T cell receptor beta chain was recorded in a study of cytomegalovirus exposure and HLA in healthy donors. Study results and limitations: In terms of immune exposure information, only CMV serostatus was available. Exclusion applied to some V segments, including TRBV6-2 and TRBV6-3, as they were indistinguishable.

Trimming took off 2 bases at V and 5 bases at J, with 18 bases between the two ends. Germline assignment: CDR1 GTSNPN and CDR2 SVGIG (reference sequence). CDR3 length equals 15 residues. Notes on this clone: Antigen specificity is unknown.

Use of 60 Vbeta and 13 Jbeta primers characterized the PCR. TCRdb's copy holds only in-frame clones and misses some; the assay was immunoSEQ multiplex PCR. Of over 80,000 clones in the sample, around 75% were seen once. This receptor was taken from a man in his forties in good health and CMV-seronegative. Specimen: PBMCs. The rearrangement uses TRBV30 and TRBJ1-1; D may be TRBD1 (5 bases). The CDR3 region has the DNA TGTGCCTGGAGTCCCGGGCGGACGGCAGGGACTGAAGCTTTCTTT. It specifies CAWSPGRTAGTEAFF.